Sequencing of this T cell receptor beta chain was carried out in a study of blood T cell repertoires in COVID-19. Study context: The United States, Italy and Spain provided the acute and convalescent COVID-19 samples.

This CDR3 region has 14 residues. Germline V gene lookup returns CDR1 SNHLY and CDR2 FYNNEI. The germline V and J ends were trimmed by 5 bases and 1 base, with 11 bases remaining between them. Produced via immunoSEQ multiplex PCR; TCRdb's table is partial and in-frame only. Among approximately 190,000 clones, about 90% were seen once, and the ten largest hold around a fifth. This sequence joins TRBV2 and TRBJ1-1; tentatively, D is TRBD1 (5 bases). Sequenced input: peripheral blood. This clonotype originated in a man in his sixties with active or convalescent COVID-19. The chain's CDR3 is CASSRSGWNTEAFF. The CDR3 bases are TGTGCCAGCAGTCGCTCAGGGTGGAACACTGAAGCTTTCTTT.